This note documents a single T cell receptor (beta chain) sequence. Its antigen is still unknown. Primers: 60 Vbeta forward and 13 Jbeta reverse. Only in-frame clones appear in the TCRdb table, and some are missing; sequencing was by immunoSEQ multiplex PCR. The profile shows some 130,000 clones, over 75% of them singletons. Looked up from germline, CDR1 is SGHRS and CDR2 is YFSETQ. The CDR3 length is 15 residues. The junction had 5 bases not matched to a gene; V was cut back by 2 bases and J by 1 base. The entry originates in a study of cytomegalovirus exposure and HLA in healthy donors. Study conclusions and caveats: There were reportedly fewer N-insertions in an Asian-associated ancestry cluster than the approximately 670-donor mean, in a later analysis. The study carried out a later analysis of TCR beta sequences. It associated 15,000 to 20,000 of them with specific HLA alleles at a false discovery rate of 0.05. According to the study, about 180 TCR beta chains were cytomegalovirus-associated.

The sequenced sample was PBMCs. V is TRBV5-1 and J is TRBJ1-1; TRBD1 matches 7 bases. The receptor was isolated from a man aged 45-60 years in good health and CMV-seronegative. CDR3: CASSFSDRPNTEAFF. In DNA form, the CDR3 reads TGCGCCAGCAGCTTTTCGGACAGGCCGAACACTGAAGCTTTCTTT.